One and the same sample provided the 12 T cell receptor beta chains below, sequenced in a study of blood T cell repertoires in COVID-19. Data came from immunoSEQ multiplex PCR; TCRdb stores just in-frame clones and leaves some out. The sample yields around 240,000 clones, just under 90% seen once. Sequenced input: PBMCs or T cells enriched from blood (not recorded which). These TCRs come from a man aged 45-60 years who had been exposed to COVID-19.

The chain joins TRBV4-1 to TRBJ1-1, with unresolved D. The CDR3 runs 13 residues. Germline loops: CDR1 MGHRA, CDR2 YSYEKL. Trimming stripped 4 bases from V and 1 base from J, with 7 bases between. The CDR3 sequence: CASSLARNTEAFF. In nucleotides, the CDR3 is TGCGCCAGCAGCCTCGCGAGGAACACTGAAGCTTTCTTT.

CDR3 DNA sequence: TGTGCCAGCAGTCCACAAAAGACACGCATCAGTGGAAACACCATATATTTT. This codes for CASSPQKTRISGNTIYF. The chain employs TRBV27 and TRBJ1-3; D unclear. Trimming left V 5 bases short and J 3 bases short, with 20 bases between. Germline assignment: CDR1 MNHEY and CDR2 SMNVEV (reference sequence). The CDR3 covers 17 residues.

The genes are TRBV11-2 and TRBJ2-7; a possible D gene is TRBD1 (6 bases). Trimming removed 4 bases from V and 0 bases from J, with 13 bases in between. The CDR3 is made up of 15 amino acids. In germline, CDR1 is SGHAT, CDR2 FQNNGV. This CDR3 is CASSSQPGHSYEQYF. DNA for the CDR3: TGTGCCAGCAGCTCGCAGCCGGGACACTCCTACGAGCAGTACTTC.

This sequence joins TRBV9 and TRBJ2-1; maybe TRBD1 (5 bases). Trimming removed 1 base from V and 13 bases from J, with 12 bases in between. The germline gives CDR1 SGDLS, CDR2 YYNGEE. The CDR3 has 12 residues. CDR3: CASSVIGDRQFF. The CDR3 nucleotides read TGTGCCAGCAGCGTAATAGGGGATCGTCAGTTCTTC.

This clone showed up many times. The chain employs TRBV5-1 and TRBJ2-3, with 11 bases lining up with TRBD2. CDR3 size: 15 residues. CDR1 and CDR2 (germline): SGHRS, YFSETQ. With V trimmed by 4 bases and J by 1 base, 2 bases remained unmatched. The CDR3 bases are TGCGCCAGCAGCGTGGGACTAGCGGGCACAGATACGCAGTATTTT. Translating it yields CASSVGLAGTDTQYF.

V and J are TRBV19 and TRBJ2-1, with D unclear. Looked up from germline, CDR1 is LNHDA and CDR2 is SQIVND (reference sequence). This CDR3 region has 13 residues. Trimming removed 2 bases from V and 9 bases from J, with 11 bases in between. As DNA, the CDR3 is TGTGCCAGTAGTATAATAAGCCCCGGTGAGCAGTTCTTC. Amino acids: CASSIISPGEQFF.

V and J are TRBV28 and TRBJ2-6; the match to TRBD1 covers 7 bases. The V gene end was trimmed by 6 bases and the J gene end by 1 base; junction bases not matched to a gene: 15. The length of the CDR3 is 19 residues. CDR1 MDHEN and CDR2 SYDVKM come from the germline V gene. The CDR3 DNA follows: TGTGCCAGCAGCTCCACCTCCGGGACAGAAAGATCTGGGGCCAACGTCCTGACTTTC. This gives the protein CASSSTSGTERSGANVLTF.

The chain combines TRBV11-2 with TRBJ2-1; weak D call: TRBD1 (5 bases). Germline V CDR1 and CDR2: SGHAT, FQNNGV. V was clipped by 5 bases and J by 4 bases, with 12 bases between them. The CDR3 length is 14 residues. The CDR3 loop is CASSITGSYNEQFF. The CDR3 coding sequence is TGTGCCAGCAGCATAACAGGTTCTTACAATGAGCAGTTCTTC.

As concerns this clone: The sample holds other DNA sequences that translate to the same CDR3. V is TRBV5-1 and J is TRBJ1-6, with 7 positions matching TRBD1. The CDR3 consists of 15 residues. Germline V CDR1 and CDR2: SGHRS, YFSETQ. The V segment lost 2 bases and the J segment 5 bases; nucleotides outside the gene matches: 4. The CDR3 sequence: CASSLGGTDNSPLHF. CDR3 DNA sequence: TGCGCCAGCAGCTTAGGCGGGACAGATAATTCACCCCTCCACTTT.

V gene TRBV29-1 combines with J gene TRBJ1-3; D is ambiguous. The CDR3 consists of 16 residues. The V end lost 6 bases, the J end lost 2 bases, and 20 bases lay between the germline ends. Germline lookup yields CDR1 SQVTM and CDR2 ANQGSEA. CDR3 bases: TGCAGCGTCGCTTTTTTTCGGGGAGTTGCTGGAAACACCATATATTTT. This translates into CSVAFFRGVAGNTIYF.

The chain combines TRBV12-5 with TRBJ1-4; possible D gene TRBD1, 6 bases. There are 14 residues in the CDR3. The V gene lost 7 bases and the J gene lost 3 bases, with 12 bases spanning the gap. Germline V CDR1 and CDR2: LGHNT, FRNRAP. CDR3 in amino acids: CASVGGAANEKLFF. The CDR3 nucleotides are TGTGCTAGTGTCGGGGGGGCTGCTAATGAAAAACTGTTTTTT. Looking up the rest from reference TRBV12-5 and TRBJ1-4 gives the full variable domain: DARVTQTPRHKVTEMGQEVTMRCQPILGHNTVFWYRQTMMQGLELLAYFRNRAPLDDSGMPKDRFSAEMPDATLATLKIQPSEPRDSAVYFCASVGGAANEKLFFGSGTQLSVL.

V is TRBV30 and J is TRBJ1-2; 8 bases match TRBD1. CDR1 GTSNPN and CDR2 SVGIG come from the germline V gene (reference sequence). This CDR3 spans 14 amino acids. V lost 1 base to trimming and J lost 5 bases; unmatched junction nucleotides: 6. The DNA for the CDR3 is TGTGCCTGGAGTGAAAACAGGGGGGGATATGGCTACACCTTC. This translates into CAWSENRGGYGYTF. Full variable domain (rest looked up from reference TRBV30 and TRBJ1-2): SQTIHQWPATLVQPVGSPLSLECTVEGTSNPNLYWYRQAAGRGLQLLFYSVGIGQISSEVPQNLSASRPQDRQFILSSKKLLLSDSGFYLCAWSENRGGYGYTFGSGTRLTVV.